This entry lists 28 T cell receptor beta chains sequenced from one sample in a study of PD-1 blockade in classical Hodgkin lymphoma. TCRdb's table, derived via immunoSEQ multiplex PCR, lists solely in-frame clones and lacks some. The table lists fewer than 25,000 clones, 86% of them singletons, with about 12% in the top ten. Every patient experienced relapse after autologous stem cell transplantation, and brentuximab vedotin exposure varied. This material consisted of peripheral blood mononuclear cells (PBMCs), taken before the second cycle of nivolumab. These receptors originate from a human donor with classical Hodgkin lymphoma.

This chain uses TRBV9 with TRBJ1-2, with 8 bases fitting TRBD1. The germline V gene encodes CDR1 SGDLS and CDR2 YYNGEE. V was clipped by 3 bases and J by 4 bases; unmatched bases: 2. The CDR3 contains 13 residues. Here the CDR3 reads CASSETGAYGYTF. CDR3 in DNA: TGTGCCAGCAGCGAGACAGGGGCCTATGGCTACACCTTC.

The chain is built from TRBV10-3 and TRBJ2-4; weak D call: TRBD1 (6 bases). CDR1 ENHRY and CDR2 SYGVKD come from the germline V gene. Trimming removed 3 bases at V and 6 bases at J, with 9 bases between. CDR3 size: 13 residues. The CDR3 here is CAISDGTPNIQYF. The CDR3 DNA reads TGTGCCATCAGTGACGGGACACCAAACATTCAGTACTTC.

The chain combines TRBV7-9 with TRBJ2-7; the match to TRBD1 covers 8 bases. The CDR3 has 13 residues. V shed 5 bases, J shed 4 bases, and the junction held 4 bases outside the gene matches. Germline-derived CDR1 and CDR2 are SEHNR and FQNEAQ (reference sequence). CDR3 loop: CASSPTGGYEQYF. In nucleotides, the CDR3 is TGTGCCAGCAGCCCTACAGGGGGATACGAGCAGTACTTC.

The gene calls are TRBV7-2 and TRBJ2-4, with 11 positions matching TRBD2. The junction had 0 bases not matched to a gene; V was cut back by 8 bases and J by 0 bases. The CDR3 sequence is 14 residues long. Germline-derived CDR1 and CDR2 are SGHTA and FQGNSA. CDR3 sequence (DNA): TGTGCCAGCGGGACTAGCGGAGCCAAAAACATTCAGTACTTC. Encoded protein: CASGTSGAKNIQYF.

The V call is TRBV5-1, the J call TRBJ2-5; 8 bases line up with TRBD2. From germline, CDR1 is SGHRS and CDR2 YFSETQ. Trimming took 1 base from V and 1 from J; bases not matched to a gene: 3. This CDR3 contains 15 residues. CDR3 sequence: CASSLWRGVQETQYF. The CDR3 nucleotides are TGCGCCAGCAGCTTGTGGCGGGGGGTCCAAGAGACCCAGTACTTC.

This chain uses TRBV7-8 with TRBJ2-5; no firm D call. CDR3 length: 15 amino acids. CDR1 is SGHVS, CDR2 FQNEAQ, per germline. V was pared by 1 base and J by 2 bases, with 11 bases between. The CDR3 region is CASSLVLRLQETQYF. CDR3 sequence (DNA): TGTGCCAGCAGCTTAGTACTGCGGTTACAAGAGACCCAGTACTTC.

The chain carries TRBV30 and TRBJ2-5, with no clear D. CDR3 length: 11 residues. Per the germline V gene, CDR1 is GTSNPN and CDR2 is SVGIG (reference sequence). Between the trimmed V and J ends, which lost 7 bases and 0 bases, there was a span of 6 bases. CDR3 DNA: TGTGCCTTAGAGTACCAAGAGACCCAGTACTTC. It yields the protein CALEYQETQYF.

V gene TRBV5-1 combines with J gene TRBJ2-2; D is ambiguous. The germline CDR1 and CDR2 sequences are SGHRS and YFSETQ. The germline V and J ends were trimmed by 2 bases and 3 bases, with 8 bases remaining between them. This CDR3 spans 14 amino acids. In DNA, the CDR3 is TGCGCCAGCAGCTTACGGGCGGACACCGGGGAGCTGTTTTTT. Translated, it gives CASSLRADTGELFF.

This clone appeared a single time. The chain has TRBV9 and TRBJ2-7, with 7 bases identical to TRBD1. The trim removed 1 base at V and 3 bases at J, leaving 13 bases unmatched. The CDR3 totals 17 residues. CDR1 SGDLS and CDR2 YYNGEE come from the germline V gene. CDR3: CASSVTADREPYYEQYF. CDR3 coding DNA: TGTGCCAGCAGCGTAACCGCCGACAGGGAACCATACTACGAGCAGTACTTC.

This clone was counted a few times. The chain recombines TRBV7-9 with TRBJ1-3; 7 bases line up with TRBD1. The CDR3 runs 13 residues. The germline V gene encodes CDR1 SEHNR and CDR2 FQNEAQ (reference sequence). The J segment lost 3 bases and the V segment lost 5 bases, leaving 1 base of the junction unmatched. The CDR3: CASSHRGGNTIYF. CDR3 bases: TGTGCCAGCAGCCACAGGGGTGGAAACACCATATATTTT.

The chain joins TRBV19 to TRBJ2-7; 9 bases map to TRBD1. V lost 9 bases and J lost 2; bases outside the gene matches: 8. Per germline, CDR1 LNHDA and CDR2 SQIVND (reference sequence). This CDR3 is built from 14 residues. CDR3 coding DNA: TGTGCCAGCAGCTCGAGGACAGGGGCCTACGAGCAGTACTTC. Translated, it gives CASSSRTGAYEQYF.

The V and J genes are TRBV19 and TRBJ2-4; D gene ambiguous. Germline CDR1 reads LNHDA; CDR2 reads SQIVND (reference sequence). Trimming removed 6 bases at V and 5 bases at J, with 8 bases between. The CDR3 runs 12 residues. Here the CDR3 DNA reads TGTGCCAGTAGCCGGCCGGAAAACATTCAGTACTTC. Translation: CASSRPENIQYF.

The V call is TRBV19, the J call TRBJ2-7; 8 bases agree with TRBD2. The CDR3 is made up of 14 amino acids. V shed 3 bases, J shed 2 bases, and the junction held 3 bases outside the gene matches. Germline V gene lookup returns CDR1 LNHDA and CDR2 SQIVND (reference sequence). CDR3 DNA sequence: TGTGCCAGTAGTATTGGACTAGCCCCCTACGAGCAGTACTTC. Encoded protein: CASSIGLAPYEQYF.

V and J are TRBV9 and TRBJ2-3, with 7 bases matching TRBD1. Germline-derived CDR1 and CDR2 are SGDLS and YYNGEE. Trimming removed 3 bases from V and 6 bases from J; junction bases left unmatched: 7. This CDR3 has 14 amino acids. The CDR3 spells CASSAPADRDTQYF. The CDR3 DNA reads TGTGCCAGCAGCGCCCCCGCGGACAGGGATACGCAGTATTTT.

V usage is TRBV4-3 and J usage is TRBJ1-2; 8 bases agree with TRBD1. From germline, CDR1 is LGHNA and CDR2 YSLEER. This CDR3 has 15 amino acids. Germline trimming cut 3 bases from V and 6 bases from J; bases unmatched to any gene: 9. The CDR3, as DNA: TGCGCCAGCAGCCAGGAGACAGGGGTCGGGAATGGCTACACCTTC. Its translation is CASSQETGVGNGYTF.

The V call is TRBV6-5, the J call TRBJ2-7; TRBD1 aligns across 8 bases. Looked up from germline, CDR1 is MNHEY and CDR2 is SVGAGI. The CDR3 spans 13 residues. The trim removed 7 bases at V and 7 bases at J, leaving 9 bases unmatched. The CDR3 here is CASNPTGVREQYF. CDR3 nucleotides: TGTGCCAGCAACCCGACAGGGGTGAGGGAGCAGTACTTC.

The V call is TRBV15, the J call TRBJ2-5; 7 bases agree with TRBD1. The V segment lost 5 bases and the J segment 1 base; nucleotides outside the gene matches: 4. CDR3 length: 14 amino acids. CDR1 and CDR2 (germline): LNHNV, YYDKDF (reference sequence). CDR3 DNA: TGTGCCACCAGCCGGGACAGCCCCCAAGAGACCCAGTACTTC. It is translated as CATSRDSPQETQYF.

This clone came up once. The V call is TRBV5-5, the J call TRBJ2-7; maybe TRBD2 (5 bases). The CDR3 runs to 17 residues. Germline V gives CDR1 SGHKS, CDR2 YYEKEE (reference sequence). V lost 4 bases and J 0 bases, leaving 20 bases between the germline ends. As DNA, the CDR3 is TGTGCCAGCAGCCCGTCTGCCCTAGCAGAGAGCTCCTACGAGCAGTACTTC. It is translated as CASSPSALAESSYEQYF.

The rearrangement links TRBV18 to TRBJ2-1, with 10 nucleotides matching TRBD2. The CDR3 runs to 18 residues. J was trimmed by 10 bases and V by 3 bases; bases with no gene match: 18. Per the germline V gene, CDR1 is KGHSH and CDR2 is LQKENI. CDR3 region: CASSPGLHILAGTSEQFF. CDR3 DNA: TGTGCCAGCTCACCGGGGCTCCATATACTAGCGGGGACATCGGAGCAGTTCTTC.

The chain couples TRBV4-3 to TRBJ1-1; perhaps TRBD1 as D (6 bases). The length of the CDR3 is 13 residues. V gave up 3 bases and J gave up 5 bases, with 10 bases separating them. Germline V gives CDR1 LGHNA, CDR2 YSLEER. CDR3 sequence reads: CASSQVTGTEAFF. In nucleotides, the CDR3 is TGCGCCAGCAGCCAGGTTACAGGGACTGAAGCTTTCTTT.

This clone was counted between two and nine times. V usage is TRBV5-6 and J usage is TRBJ1-5; D is uncertain. V was clipped by 1 base and J by 7 bases, with 12 bases between them. Germline assignment: CDR1 SGHDT and CDR2 YYEEEE. The CDR3 spans 14 residues. CDR3 nucleotides: TGTGCCAGCAGCTTGTCTCTGGGAGGCCAGCCCCAGCATTTT. Amino acid sequence: CASSLSLGGQPQHF.

Here the CDR3 reads CASSHGAEPTDTQYF. CDR3 sequence (DNA): TGTGCCAGCAGCCATGGGGCGGAACCCACAGATACGCAGTATTTT. The chain carries TRBV5-4 and TRBJ2-3; D might be TRBD1 (5 bases). This CDR3 spans 15 amino acids. Between the trimmed V and J ends, which lost 4 bases and 2 bases, there was a span of 14 bases. Per germline, CDR1 SGHNT and CDR2 YYREEE (reference sequence).

This clone was seen just once. J is TRBJ2-5 and V is TRBV19; D call uncertain. Germline values: CDR1 LNHDA, CDR2 SQIVND (reference sequence). V dropped 5 bases and J dropped 4 bases, with 17 bases sitting between them. This CDR3 spans 15 amino acids. CDR3 residues: CASSSPRRDGETQYF. CDR3 DNA: TGTGCCAGTAGTTCCCCGCGAAGGGATGGAGAGACCCAGTACTTC. The entire variable domain, with the rest obtained from reference TRBV19 and TRBJ2-5, is as follows: DGGITQSPKYLFRKEGQNVTLSCEQNLNHDAMYWYRQDPGQGLRLIYYSQIVNDFQKGDIAEGYSVSREKKESFPLTVTSAQKNPTAFYLCASSSPRRDGETQYFGPGTRLLVL.

The rearrangement links TRBV5-1 to TRBJ2-5, with 15 bases aligning to TRBD2. Losses at the gene ends were 8 bases for V and 5 bases for J; bases not matched to a gene: 10. Per germline, CDR1 SGHRS and CDR2 YFSETQ. This CDR3 comprises 16 residues. CDR3 protein: CASSTDGTSGGETQYF. The CDR3 DNA reads TGCGCCAGTTCGACCGATGGGACTAGCGGGGGGGAGACCCAGTACTTC.

This chain uses TRBV7-3 with TRBJ2-1; no clear D. V shed 4 bases and J shed 8 bases, with 15 bases lying between them. This CDR3 contains 14 residues. From germline, CDR1 is SGHTA and CDR2 FQGTGA. CDR3 region: CASSYLGSADEQFF. The CDR3 bases are TGTGCCAGCAGCTATTTGGGTTCGGCCGATGAGCAGTTCTTC.

The V and J genes are TRBV5-1 and TRBJ2-1; D gene ambiguous. Between the trimmed V and J ends, which lost 0 bases and 4 bases, there was a span of 5 bases. CDR1 and CDR2 (germline): SGHRS, YFSETQ. The CDR3 is 13 amino acids. The CDR3 coding sequence is TGCGCCAGCAGCTTGGACAGTTACAATGAGCAGTTCTTC. Its protein is CASSLDSYNEQFF.

CDR3 sequence reads: CASSKGPYGGKNIQYF. In DNA form, the CDR3 reads TGTGCCAGCAGCAAAGGACCGTATGGGGGCAAAAACATTCAGTACTTC. The chain links TRBV21-1 to TRBJ2-4. TRBV21-1 is a pseudogene locus. This CDR3 is built from 16 residues.

This rearrangement joins TRBV4-1 to TRBJ1-2, with D possibly TRBD1 on 5 matching bases. The V gene's germline CDR1 is MGHRA and CDR2 YSYEKL. CDR3 size: 17 residues. Trimming cost V 0 bases and J 4 bases, with 18 bases left between them. CDR3 amino acids: CASSQDRPGPKGYGYTF. The CDR3 nucleotides are TGCGCCAGCAGCCAAGATCGTCCAGGGCCCAAGGGCTATGGCTACACCTTC.